Below, 18 T cell receptor beta chains from the same sample are listed, as sequenced in a study of a mutant IDH1 vaccine in newly diagnosed glioma. Time point specified: week 5, during vaccination. Vaccine doses each comprised 300 ug of mutant IDH1 20-mer peptide, with topical imiquimod. No antigen has been assigned to these receptors. Produced via immunoSEQ multiplex PCR; TCRdb's table is partial and in-frame only. The sample lists about 40,000 clones; roughly 92% were seen once. The sample consisted of PBMCs, taken from a glioma patient whose treatment included an IDH1 peptide vaccine. The receptors were gathered from a man between 45 and 60 years old with glioma.

The chain carries TRBV6-1 and TRBJ1-2; TRBD1 is a possible D gene (5 bases). This CDR3 comprises 13 residues. The V and J ends lost 6 bases and 8 bases respectively, with 16 bases between them. Looked up from germline, CDR1 is MNHNS and CDR2 is SASEGT. CDR3 nucleotide sequence: TGTGCCAGCAGCAGAGCAGGGTCCGGCGGCTACACCTTC. Its translation: CASSRAGSGGYTF.

This chain joins TRBV10-3 and TRBJ2-7, with a weak D call TRBD2 (6 bases). This CDR3 has 15 residues. With 0 bases removed from V and 8 bases from J, the gap between germline ends came to 17 bases. Germline V gives CDR1 ENHRY, CDR2 SYGVKD. In nucleotides, the CDR3 is TGTGCCATCAGTGAGTCGGGTCCGCCCCGGGGGAAGCAGTACTTC. As protein: CAISESGPPRGKQYF.

V usage is TRBV4-1 and J usage is TRBJ2-7, with 7 bases lining up with TRBD2. The ends lost 1 base at V and 2 bases at J; junction bases unmatched: 5. The germline CDR1 and CDR2 sequences are MGHRA and YSYEKL. The CDR3 is 15 residues long. CDR3 nucleotides: TGCGCCAGCAGCCAAGGCCTAGCGGACACCTACGAGCAGTACTTC. Its translation: CASSQGLADTYEQYF.

V is TRBV7-8 and J is TRBJ2-1; tentatively, D is TRBD1 or TRBD2 (7 bases each). Germline lookup yields CDR1 SGHVS and CDR2 FQNEAQ. The CDR3 is 12 amino acids. The V end was cut by 4 bases, the J end by 15 bases, with 16 bases between. CDR3 nucleotides: TGTGCCAGCAGCTCAAGACTAGCAGGGGGGTTCTTC. It translates to CASSSRLAGGFF. The full variable domain, in which reference TRBV7-8 and TRBJ2-1 provide the parts outside the CDR3, is GAGVSQSPRYKVAKRGQDVALRCDPISGHVSLFWYQQALGQGPEFLTYFQNEAQLDKSGLPSDRFFAERPEGSVSTLKIQRTQQEDSAVYLCASSSRLAGGFFGPGTRLTVL.

The chain carries TRBV7-8 and TRBJ2-5; D gene ambiguous. The CDR3 loop spans 14 amino acids. Trimming pared 5 bases from V and 1 base from J, leaving 11 bases between. Per germline, CDR1 SGHVS and CDR2 FQNEAQ. The chain's CDR3 is CASSPIVSQETQYF. The CDR3 nucleotides are TGTGCCAGCAGCCCCATAGTTTCCCAAGAGACCCAGTACTTC.

This chain joins TRBV7-2 and TRBJ1-6, with D possibly being TRBD1 (5 bases). Germline V gene lookup returns CDR1 SGHTA and CDR2 FQGNSA. The CDR3 sequence is 16 residues long. V lost 4 bases to trimming and J lost 1 base, with 11 bases between them. CDR3 coding DNA: TGTGCCAGCAGCTCCCAACAGGCGTCCTATAATTCACCCCTCCACTTT. It yields the protein CASSSQQASYNSPLHF.

This sequence joins TRBV6-1 and TRBJ1-5, with 8 bases matching TRBD1. Germline CDR1 reads MNHNS; CDR2 reads SASEGT. CDR3 size: 13 residues. Trimming took 6 bases from V and 10 from J; bases not matched to a gene: 8. CDR3 in DNA: TGTGCCAGCAGGGAGACAGGGGTCGGCCCCCAGCATTTT. Its protein product is CASRETGVGPQHF.

The chain uses TRBV5-4 and TRBJ1-2; D is perhaps TRBD1 (5 bases). This CDR3 has 15 amino acids. The germline V gene has CDR1 SGHNT and CDR2 YYREEE (reference sequence). V gave up 0 bases and J gave up 4 bases, with 13 bases separating them. CDR3 bases: TGTGCCAGCAGCTTGGGATATGAACAGGCCTATGGCTACACCTTC. This encodes CASSLGYEQAYGYTF.

The gene calls are TRBV4-2 and TRBJ1-4; D might be TRBD1 (6 bases). Per germline, CDR1 LGHNA and CDR2 YNFKEQ. The V and J ends lost 1 base and 0 bases respectively, with 12 bases between them. The CDR3 sequence is 17 residues long. The CDR3 DNA follows: TGTGCCAGCAGCCAAGCTCCGGGGGCCTCAACTAATGAAAAACTGTTTTTT. It specifies CASSQAPGASTNEKLFF.

V and J are TRBV5-4 and TRBJ2-3; no clear D gene. This CDR3 region has 13 residues. V gave up 0 bases and J gave up 1 base, with 3 bases separating them. The V gene's germline CDR1 is SGHNT and CDR2 YYREEE (reference sequence). The DNA of the CDR3 is TGTGCCAGCAGCTTGGTAGGCACAGATACGCAGTATTTT. The encoded protein is CASSLVGTDTQYF. The whole variable domain, remainder taken from reference TRBV5-4 and TRBJ2-3, is ETGVTQSPTHLIKTRGQQVTLRCSSQSGHNTVSWYQQALGQGPQFIFQYYREEENGRGNFPPRFSGLQFPNYSSELNVNALELDDSALYLCASSLVGTDTQYFGPGTRLTVL.

The CDR3 coding sequence is TGTGCCAGCTCACCCCAGGGGGCGCGGACTGAAGCTTTCTTT. Translating gives CASSPQGARTEAFF. The rearrangement uses TRBV18 and TRBJ1-1, with TRBD1 matching over 8 bases. Germline V gene lookup returns CDR1 KGHSH and CDR2 LQKENI. CDR3 length equals 14 residues. V was clipped by 3 bases and J by 5 bases; unmatched bases: 5.

The V call is TRBV28, the J call TRBJ1-2; no reliable D call. The CDR3 covers 11 residues. Trimming removed 8 bases at V and 5 bases at J, with 9 bases between. From germline, CDR1 is MDHEN and CDR2 SYDVKM. The CDR3 DNA reads TGTGCCAGCTCAAGCGGGTATGGCTACACCTTC. Translating gives CASSSGYGYTF.

This clone has more than one count but fewer than ten. The chain combines TRBV7-2 with TRBJ2-7; perhaps TRBD2 as D (5 bases). With 1 base removed from V and 3 bases from J, the gap between germline ends came to 13 bases. The CDR3 runs to 15 residues. The germline CDR1 and CDR2 sequences are SGHTA and FQGNSA. CDR3 bases: TGTGCCAGCAGCTTAGTCGGGGTACAAAACTACGAGCAGTACTTC. Translated: CASSLVGVQNYEQYF.

CDR3 in DNA: TGTGCCAGCAGTCCGCACTCGACCGTGAACACTGAAGCTTTCTTT. This translates into CASSPHSTVNTEAFF. The V and J genes are TRBV28 and TRBJ1-1; D ambiguous. Trimming took 5 bases from V and 0 from J, leaving 13 bases between them. CDR1 MDHEN and CDR2 SYDVKM come from the germline V gene. The CDR3 runs to 15 residues.

This chain uses TRBV6-5 with TRBJ1-1; D possibly corresponds to TRBD1 (5 bases). V lost 4 bases and J lost 1, with 10 bases in between. This CDR3 is 14 amino acids long. The germline V gene encodes CDR1 MNHEY and CDR2 SVGAGI. The CDR3 loop is CASSLLTANTEAFF. The CDR3 nucleotides read TGTGCCAGCAGTTTGCTGACAGCGAACACTGAAGCTTTCTTT.

The genes are TRBV6-7 and TRBJ1-1; maybe TRBD1 (5 bases). TRBV6-7 is flagged as an ORF with uncertain function. V lost 2 bases and J 1 base, leaving 11 bases between the germline ends. The length of the CDR3 is 15 residues. The CDR3 spells CASSYRQIKNTEAFF. The CDR3 DNA is TGTGCCAGCAGTTACCGACAGATTAAGAACACTGAAGCTTTCTTT.

The chain joins TRBV6-4 to TRBJ2-1; 7 nucleotides agree with TRBD1. The CDR3 consists of 14 residues. Looked up from germline, CDR1 is MRHNA and CDR2 is SNTAGT. V dropped 0 bases and J dropped 4; count of bases not matched to a gene: 0. CDR3 loop: CASSDSTGYNEQFF. DNA of the CDR3: TGTGCCAGCAGTGACTCGACAGGGTACAATGAGCAGTTCTTC.

This sequence joins TRBV9 and TRBJ1-1; D remains unclear. The CDR3 totals 14 residues. V was clipped by 0 bases and J by 1 base, with 7 bases between them. From germline, CDR1 is SGDLS and CDR2 YYNGEE. Written as DNA, the CDR3 is TGTGCCAGCAGCGTAGATCTTCCGAACACTGAAGCTTTCTTT. Its translation: CASSVDLPNTEAFF.